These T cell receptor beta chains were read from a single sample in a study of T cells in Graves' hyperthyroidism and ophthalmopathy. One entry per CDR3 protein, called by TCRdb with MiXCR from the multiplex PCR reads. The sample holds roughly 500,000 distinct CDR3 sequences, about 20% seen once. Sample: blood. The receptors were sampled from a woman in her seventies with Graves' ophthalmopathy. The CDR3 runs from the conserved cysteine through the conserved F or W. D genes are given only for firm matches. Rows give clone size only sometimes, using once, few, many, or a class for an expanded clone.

CDR3 DNA: TGTGCCATCAGGCCGGACAGGCCCGCGGGGACTGAAGCTTTCTTT
CDR3 protein: CAIRPDRPAGTEAFF
D gene: TRBD1
V gene: TRBV10-3
clone size: few
J gene: TRBJ1-1

CDR3 DNA: TGTGCCACCAGCAGTCGGACTAGCTCGCGCGAGCAGTACTTC
CDR3 protein: CATSSRTSSREQYF
D gene: TRBD2
V gene: TRBV15
clone size: few
J gene: TRBJ2-7

CDR3 DNA: TGTGCCACCAGCAGAGATACCGGGAGGCGGGAGGGCTACACCTTC
CDR3 protein: CATSRDTGRREGYTF
D gene: NA
V gene: TRBV15
clone size: few
J gene: TRBJ1-2

CDR3 DNA: TGTGCCAGCAGTGTACAGGGACGAAATCAGCCCCAGCATTTT
CDR3 protein: CASSVQGRNQPQHF
D gene: NA
V gene: TRBV2
clone size: many
J gene: TRBJ1-5

CDR3 DNA: TGTGCCAGCAGCTTAGGCGGGAACAGGGGGAACATTCAGTACTTC
CDR3 protein: CASSLGGNRGNIQYF
D gene: TRBD1
V gene: TRBV7-9
clone size: NA
J gene: TRBJ2-4

CDR3 DNA: TGCAGTGCTAGAGATAGCGGGACCCAAGAGACCCAGTACTTC
CDR3 protein: CSARDSGTQETQYF
D gene: TRBD2
V gene: TRBV20-1
clone size: NA
J gene: TRBJ2-5

CDR3 DNA: TGTGCCAGCAGCGTAGGATCCGGACTATACAATGAGCAGTTCTTC
CDR3 protein: CASSVGSGLYNEQFF
D gene: NA
V gene: TRBV9
clone size: NA
J gene: TRBJ2-1

CDR3 DNA: TGTGCCTGGAGTGTCCCCTATAGAAAGATTGTCTACGAGCAGTACTTC
CDR3 protein: CAWSVPYRKIVYEQYF
D gene: NA
V gene: TRBV30
clone size: few
J gene: TRBJ2-7

CDR3 DNA: TGCGCCAGCAGCTGGGGGGACAGGGCTCAAGAAACCCAGTACTTC
CDR3 protein: CASSWGDRAQETQYF
D gene: TRBD1
V gene: TRBV5-1
clone size: few
J gene: TRBJ2-5

CDR3 DNA: TGTGCCAGCACTGGGAGATCACCCCTCCACTTT
CDR3 protein: CASTGRSPLHF
D gene: NA
V gene: TRBV28
clone size: many
J gene: TRBJ1-6

CDR3 DNA: TGTGCCAGTAGTAGAGCGGGAGGGCCCCACGAGCAGTACTTC
CDR3 protein: CASSRAGGPHEQYF
D gene: TRBD2
V gene: TRBV19
clone size: few
J gene: TRBJ2-7

CDR3 DNA: TGCGCCAGCAGCCTCTCCTCAGGGGGGCGAGAGACCCAGTACTTC
CDR3 protein: CASSLSSGGRETQYF
D gene: NA
V gene: TRBV5-1
clone size: few
J gene: TRBJ2-5

CDR3 DNA: TGTGCCTGCGCGAGACCTGGAAACACCATATATTTT
CDR3 protein: CACARPGNTIYF
D gene: NA
V gene: TRBV30
clone size: NA
J gene: TRBJ1-3

CDR3 DNA: TGTGCCAGCAGTTACCCCCCCCGGGCCACTGAAGCTTTCTTT
CDR3 protein: CASSYPPRATEAFF
D gene: NA
V gene: TRBV6-2/TRBV6-3
clone size: many
J gene: TRBJ1-1

CDR3 DNA: TGTGCCATCAGTGGGACCGATTATACGCAGTATTTT
CDR3 protein: CAISGTDYTQYF
D gene: NA
V gene: TRBV10-3
clone size: NA
J gene: TRBJ2-3

CDR3 DNA: TGTGCCAGCAGTGGACCGGGACTAGCTCTTAGTGAGCAGTTCTTC
CDR3 protein: CASSGPGLALSEQFF
D gene: TRBD2
V gene: TRBV2
clone size: NA
J gene: TRBJ2-1